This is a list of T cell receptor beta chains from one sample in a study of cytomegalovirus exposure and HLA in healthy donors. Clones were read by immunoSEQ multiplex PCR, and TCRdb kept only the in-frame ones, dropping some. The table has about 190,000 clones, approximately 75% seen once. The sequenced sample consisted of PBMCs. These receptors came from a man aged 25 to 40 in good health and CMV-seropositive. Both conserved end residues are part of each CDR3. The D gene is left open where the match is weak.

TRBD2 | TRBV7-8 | CASSSEREGPYEQYF
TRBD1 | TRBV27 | CASSGQGDIGYTF
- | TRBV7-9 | CASSLETGLTYEQYF
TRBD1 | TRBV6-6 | CASGGQGAYEQYF
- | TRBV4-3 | CASSQDPTGGVTKNIQYF
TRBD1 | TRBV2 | CASTTGGDEQYF
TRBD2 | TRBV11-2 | CASSSTAGLETQYF
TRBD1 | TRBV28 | CASSSAKRTGMAIAKNIQYF
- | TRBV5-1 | CASKRTAGSSTDTQYF
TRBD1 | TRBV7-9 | CASVAGTGVEKLFF
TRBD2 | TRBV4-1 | CASSPYGTSGSYEQYF
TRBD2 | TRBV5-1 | CASSLSSGGANEQFF
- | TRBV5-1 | CASSLVMKERRNYGYTF
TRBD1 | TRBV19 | CASRTDRVYGYTF
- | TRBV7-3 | CASSFGGAPGNEQFF
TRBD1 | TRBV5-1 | CASSLGTGLNQPQHF
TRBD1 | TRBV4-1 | CASSGSDRKRTEAFF
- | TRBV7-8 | CASSLVPGPTAYEQYF
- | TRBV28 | CASSTAAYEQYF
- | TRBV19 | CASVRFGSDNEQFF
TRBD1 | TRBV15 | CATTRDRVSYEQYF
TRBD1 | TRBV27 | CASSFIGQGRGKLFF
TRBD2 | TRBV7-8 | CASSDRLAEETQYF
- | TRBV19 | CASTLRGNTEAFF
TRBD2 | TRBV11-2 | CASSSRLAAEQFF
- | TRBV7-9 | CASSLVSGGNQPQHF
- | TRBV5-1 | CASSLEGRDWVF
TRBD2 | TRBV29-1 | CTGRERGLDTQYF
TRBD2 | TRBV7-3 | CASSQFGGGLVGNEQFF
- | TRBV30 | CAWSGQAGLHEQYF
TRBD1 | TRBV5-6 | CASSRTGRPGELFF
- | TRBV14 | CASSQEIGGAGLMNTEAFF
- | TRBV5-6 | CASSLGRGWYEQYF
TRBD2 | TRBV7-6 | CASSLGSSGRVNEQFF
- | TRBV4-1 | CASSQGWGVSQPQYF
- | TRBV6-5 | CASSYGPDSTDTQYF
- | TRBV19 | CASSIGGMNTEAFF
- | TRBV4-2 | CASSQGLAGRYGYTF
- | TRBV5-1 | CASTAGGGPRDEQYF
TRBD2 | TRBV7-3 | CASSPSLAGVSYNEQFF
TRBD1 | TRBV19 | CASSVGQAPFSGNTIYF
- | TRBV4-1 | CASSQDRGVRETQYF
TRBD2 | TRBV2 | CASTESLAVGNEQFF
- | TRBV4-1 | CASSQMKRAADTQYF
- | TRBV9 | CASSVGRNTEAFF
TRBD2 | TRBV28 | CASSLGPGTWGGFGHTGELFF
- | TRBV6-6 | CASSPTAPNTEAFF
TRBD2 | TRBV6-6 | CASSHPGGGQVYEQYF
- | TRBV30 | CAWSAQTSSPLHF
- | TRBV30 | CAWTVRAGNTIYF